This T cell receptor (beta chain) was captured by sequencing in a study of T-cell reconstitution after alpha-beta-depleted transplantation in children (dated by TCRdb to the mid-2010s). At the level of the whole study: The study quantitatively tracked T-cell immune reconstitution after TCRalphabeta/CD19-depleted allogeneic hematopoietic cell transplantation in children using TCR repertoire profiling. The full study reports these points: In some patients, the high TCRbeta diversity seen at day 60 was put down to recipient T cells and intrathymic progenitors that had survived conditioning. About two months after transplant, the apparently early recovery of alphabetaT-cell counts reportedly depended on just several hundred clones that had expanded rapidly and came from non-depleted graft cells. Hyperexpanded clone frequencies declined over subsequent months; after one year, T-cell counts and TCRbeta diversity were mostly attributed to newly produced T cells.

Read against the paper, the sample's treatment or condition label means: allogeneic hematopoietic cell transplantation with graft depleted of TCRalphabeta T cells and CD19 B cells. TCRalphabeta/CD19-depleted allogeneic hematopoietic cell grafts were given to the transplant recipients, all of whom were children. Library creation used PCR. Sequenced using an Illumina HiSeq 2500. Molecular barcoding was employed in the preparation of TCR libraries, with unique molecular identifiers being used to normalize TCRbeta repertoire quantification. TCRdb cleaned the public reads at Q25 with fastp, built clones with MiXCR and kept in-frame beta chains. For every CDR3 protein sequence, its rows merge into one entry that carries the most common genes and DNA. Across this sample there are more than 400,000 distinct CDR3 sequences, with over 9.5% seen only once. The leading ten clones occupy 14% of the sample. This clonotype was recorded a few times. Its antigen is still unknown. Base-call qualities are not available, and no considerably larger clone is one nucleotide away.

The germline V gene provides CDR1 SGHRS and CDR2 YFSETQ. From the cysteine up to the phenylalanine, the CDR3 has a length of 15 residues. The read is trimmed to its CDR3 DNA, 45 bases read in frame from base 1. Trimming removed 1 base from V and 6 bases from J; the gene matches leave 9 bases unexplained. The clonotype comes from a female patient aged 2-9 years who had a stem cell transplant for aplastic anemia, so the T cells may come from the graft donor. The sequencing here drew on PBMCs, mostly from graft donor cells, taken 180 days after TCRalphabeta/CD19-depleted stem cell transplant. The rearrangement combines TRBV5-1 with TRBJ1-2, with 7 bases matching TRBD1. In nucleotide form, the sequence is TGCGCCAGCAGCTTGCCCCGCGGGACAGAGGATGGCTACACCTTC. This gives the protein CASSLPRGTEDGYTF. Joined to the reference TRBV5-1 and TRBJ1-2 proteins, this CDR3 gives the full variable domain: KAGVTQTPRYLIKTRGQQVTLSCSPISGHRSVSWYQQTPGQGLQFLFEYFSETQRNKGNFPGRFSGRQFSNSRSEMNVSTLELGDSALYLCASSLPRGTEDGYTFGSGTRLTVV.